This T cell receptor beta chain was recorded in a study of T cells after yellow fever vaccination. Findings and limits, study-wide: Faster peaking, at day 5 versus 15, marked a secondary response that was weaker.

Each CDR3 protein gets one entry after TCRdb re-called the 5' RACE reads with MiXCR. The sample has nearly 550,000 distinct CDR3 sequences; roughly 19% are singletons. J was trimmed by 4 bases and V by 5 bases; bases with no gene match: 9. The CDR3 consists of 16 residues. For this clonotype: Its antigen is still unknown.

The sequenced sample was PBMCs, obtained 15 days after the yellow fever booster vaccination. The sequence derives from a man aged 25 to 40 who received the YFV17D yellow fever vaccine. The genes are TRBV12-3 or TRBV12-4 and TRBJ2-5; TRBD1 aligns across 11 bases. CDR3 nucleotide sequence: TGTGCCAGCAGTGCCGGACAGGGGGCTATGTTAGAGACCCAGTACTTC. The encoded protein is CASSAGQGAMLETQYF.